The 10 T cell receptor beta chains reported below all come from one sample, sequenced in a study of cytomegalovirus exposure and HLA in healthy donors. TCRdb's copy holds only in-frame clones and misses some; the assay was immunoSEQ multiplex PCR. This sample has 90,000 to 120,000 clones; under 97% occur once, and the top ten carry 0.67%. Sequencing input: PBMCs. These receptors all stem from a woman younger than 30 in good health and CMV-seronegative.

This sequence joins TRBV5-1 and TRBJ2-3, with TRBD1 identical over 7 bases. CDR1 and CDR2 (germline): SGHRS, YFSETQ. V lost 4 bases to trimming and J lost 0 bases; unmatched junction nucleotides: 5. The length of the CDR3 is 15 residues. The CDR3 sequence is CASSAQDRSTDTQYF. The CDR3 nucleotides are TGCGCCAGCAGCGCTCAGGACAGGAGCACAGATACGCAGTATTTT.

The V and J genes are TRBV30 and TRBJ1-1, with a weak D call TRBD1 (6 bases). The V gene's germline CDR1 is GTSNPN and CDR2 SVGIG (reference sequence). V was shortened by 0 bases and J by 3 bases, with 8 bases between the two germline ends. The CDR3 has 13 residues. CDR3 sequence (DNA): TGTGCCTGGAGTGTACAGGGAGACACTGAAGCTTTCTTT. It yields the protein CAWSVQGDTEAFF.

The chain employs TRBV18 and TRBJ2-7; D is possibly TRBD1 (6 bases). This CDR3 region has 13 residues. The germline V gene has CDR1 KGHSH and CDR2 LQKENI. V lost 4 bases and J 6 bases, leaving 13 bases between the germline ends. CDR3 bases: TGTGCCAGCTCACAAAGGACAGACAGCGAGCAGTACTTC. This codes for CASSQRTDSEQYF.

The rearrangement joins TRBV9 to TRBJ2-3, with 8 bases that match TRBD2. Germline values: CDR1 SGDLS, CDR2 YYNGEE. J was trimmed by 0 bases and V by 3 bases; bases with no gene match: 6. This CDR3 contains 16 residues. The CDR3: CASSASGGSSTDTQYF. The CDR3, as DNA: TGTGCCAGCAGCGCCAGCGGGGGATCTAGCACAGATACGCAGTATTTT.

This chain joins TRBV6-4 and TRBJ1-2, with TRBD1 as a possible D gene (5 bases). Trimming took off 4 bases at V and 4 bases at J, with 10 bases between the two ends. The V gene's germline CDR1 is MRHNA and CDR2 SNTAGT. The CDR3 is made up of 13 amino acids. The CDR3 is CASSAVTGYGYTF. CDR3 bases: TGTGCCAGCAGTGCAGTAACAGGCTATGGCTACACCTTC.

The chain joins TRBV19 to TRBJ2-1; 8 bases are shared with TRBD1. This CDR3 contains 16 residues. The J segment lost 5 bases and the V segment lost 5 bases, leaving 11 bases of the junction unmatched. In germline, CDR1 is LNHDA, CDR2 SQIVND (reference sequence). CDR3 DNA: TGTGCCAGTAGTGCACCCCGAGGACAGGGCCACAATGAGCAGTTCTTC. Protein sequence: CASSAPRGQGHNEQFF. Together with reference TRBV19 and TRBJ2-1, the CDR3 gives the full variable domain: DGGITQSPKYLFRKEGQNVTLSCEQNLNHDAMYWYRQDPGQGLRLIYYSQIVNDFQKGDIAEGYSVSREKKESFPLTVTSAQKNPTAFYLCASSAPRGQGHNEQFFGPGTRLTVL.

This chain joins TRBV6-5 and TRBJ2-7, with 9 bases fitting TRBD2. With V trimmed by 0 bases and J by 4 bases, 4 bases remained unmatched. Germline-derived CDR1 and CDR2 are MNHEY and SVGAGI. This CDR3 region has 15 residues. The CDR3 DNA is TGTGCCAGCAGTTACTCCGGCGGGGGGGGATACGAGCAGTACTTC. This encodes CASSYSGGGGYEQYF.

CDR3: CASSLAGGFSNQPQHF. The CDR3 DNA reads as TGCGCCAGCAGCTTGGCAGGTGGTTTTAGCAATCAGCCCCAGCATTTT. The chain recombines TRBV5-1 with TRBJ1-5; D is uncertain. The length of the CDR3 is 16 residues. Trimming removed 0 bases at V and 0 bases at J, with 10 bases between. The germline CDR1 and CDR2 sequences are SGHRS and YFSETQ.

The genes are TRBV5-8 and TRBJ2-5, with 8 positions matching TRBD1. Unmatched junction bases numbered 4, after V lost 4 bases and J lost 5 bases. The germline V gene encodes CDR1 SGHTS and CDR2 YDEGEE. The CDR3 runs to 13 residues. The CDR3 reads CASSRTGMETQYF. For the CDR3, the DNA is TGTGCCAGCAGCCGGACAGGGATGGAGACCCAGTACTTC.

This rearrangement joins TRBV29-1 to TRBJ2-5, with 8 nucleotides matching TRBD2. The length of the CDR3 is 14 residues. The germline gives CDR1 SQVTM, CDR2 ANQGSEA. With V trimmed by 4 bases and J by 1 base, 5 bases remained unmatched. The CDR3, as DNA: TGCAGCGTTGGGACTAGCCCAGGCCAAGAGACCCAGTACTTC. The encoded protein is CSVGTSPGQETQYF.